Listed below are T cell receptor beta chains from one sample, sequenced in a study of T cell changes during pregnancy in multiple sclerosis. The assay was immunoSEQ multiplex PCR, and TCRdb's table has in-frame clones only and misses some. This sample has over 45,000 clones, with about 90% found just once. Here the sequenced sample was CD4+ T cells from peripheral blood mononuclear cells, taken after pregnancy. The source of these receptors is a female donor with multiple sclerosis, enrolled in a pregnancy study. Each CDR3 is given with its conserved first and last residue. The order of the fields is V gene, D gene, clone size, J gene, CDR3 length, CDR3 protein, CDR3 DNA. A D gene is named only where the DNA matches it firmly. The size field is filled for only some rows; it gives once, few, many or a size class.

V: TRBV20-1; D: NA; size: NA; J: TRBJ2-7; length: 10; CDR3: CSARLAEQYF; DNA: TGCAGTGCGAGGTTAGCCGAGCAGTACTTC
V: TRBV5-6; D: TRBD2; size: NA; J: TRBJ2-3; length: 16; CDR3: CASSWGLAGGSDTQYF; DNA: TGTGCCAGCAGCTGGGGACTAGCGGGAGGATCAGATACGCAGTATTTT
V: TRBV12-5; D: TRBD1; size: NA; J: TRBJ2-5; length: 17; CDR3: CASGLVLGREGAETQYF; DNA: TGTGCTAGTGGTTTGGTACTCGGAAGAGAGGGGGCGGAGACCCAGTACTTC
V: TRBV11-1; D: TRBD2; size: NA; J: TRBJ2-1; length: 15; CDR3: CASSRGTSAYNEQFF; DNA: TGTGCCAGCAGCCGCGGGACTAGCGCCTACAATGAGCAGTTCTTC
V: TRBV5-1; D: TRBD1; size: NA; J: TRBJ1-2; length: 17; CDR3: CASSLRMDRGLNYGYTF; DNA: TGCGCCAGCAGCCTCCGAATGGACAGGGGGCTTAACTATGGCTACACCTTC
V: TRBV27; D: TRBD2; size: NA; J: TRBJ2-1; length: 15; CDR3: CASTGKASGRPEQFF; DNA: TGTGCCAGCACTGGGAAGGCTAGCGGACGCCCAGAGCAGTTCTTC
V: TRBV6-1; D: NA; size: NA; J: TRBJ2-1; length: 16; CDR3: CASSEFATPSYNEQFF; DNA: TGTGCCAGCAGTGAATTTGCTACTCCTTCCTACAATGAGCAGTTCTTC
V: TRBV29-1; D: TRBD1; size: NA; J: TRBJ1-1; length: 14; CDR3: CSASSGQGFTEAFF; DNA: TGCAGCGCTAGCTCGGGACAGGGGTTCACTGAAGCTTTCTTT
V: TRBV13; D: TRBD2; size: NA; J: TRBJ2-1; length: 17; CDR3: CASSLSSAGGSYNEQFF; DNA: TGTGCCAGCAGCCTGTCTTCCGCGGGGGGATCCTACAATGAGCAGTTCTTC
V: TRBV14; D: TRBD1; size: once; J: TRBJ1-2; length: 16; CDR3: CASSNYPRGPNYGYTF; DNA: TGTGCCAGCAGCAACTACCCCAGGGGGCCTAACTATGGCTACACCTTC
V: TRBV5-8; D: TRBD1; size: NA; J: TRBJ1-4; length: 14; CDR3: CASSLDRGSEKLFF; DNA: TGTGCCAGCAGCTTGGACAGGGGGAGTGAAAAACTGTTTTTT
V: TRBV5-4; D: NA; size: once; J: TRBJ2-2; length: 15; CDR3: CASSPDSWNTGELFF; DNA: TGTGCCAGCAGCCCAGACAGTTGGAACACCGGGGAGCTGTTTTTT
V: TRBV19; D: NA; size: NA; J: TRBJ2-4; length: 15; CDR3: CAAGPQGVRQNIQYF; DNA: TGTGCAGCTGGCCCCCAAGGGGTGAGACAAAACATTCAGTACTTC
V: TRBV29-1; D: NA; size: NA; J: TRBJ2-3; length: 14; CDR3: CSVKREPHVDTQYF; DNA: TGCAGCGTAAAAAGGGAGCCCCACGTCGATACGCAGTATTTT
V: TRBV6-6; D: TRBD1; size: NA; J: TRBJ1-1; length: 13; CDR3: CASSTQGSAEAFF; DNA: TGTGCCAGCAGCACACAGGGGAGCGCTGAAGCTTTCTTT
V: TRBV15; D: NA; size: NA; J: TRBJ2-2; length: 15; CDR3: CATSRGVGATGELFF; DNA: TGTGCCACCAGCAGAGGGGTGGGGGCGACCGGGGAGCTGTTTTTT
V: TRBV27; D: NA; size: NA; J: TRBJ1-2; length: 13; CDR3: CASSSAGNYGYTF; DNA: TGTGCCAGCAGTTCCGCAGGAAACTATGGCTACACCTTC
V: TRBV7-9; D: NA; size: NA; J: TRBJ1-5; length: 13; CDR3: CASSFTGNQPQHF; DNA: TGTGCCAGCAGCTTTACAGGGAATCAGCCCCAGCATTTT
V: TRBV7-3; D: NA; size: NA; J: TRBJ2-1; length: 15; CDR3: CASSLAGGGSAEQFF; DNA: TGTGCCAGCAGCTTGGCCGGGGGCGGGAGCGCTGAGCAGTTCTTC
V: TRBV27; D: TRBD2; size: NA; J: TRBJ2-7; length: 16; CDR3: CASSPGTSGSKNEQYF; DNA: TGTGCCAGCAGTCCGGGGACTAGCGGGAGTAAGAACGAGCAGTACTTC
V: TRBV5-4; D: TRBD1; size: NA; J: TRBJ2-2; length: 15; CDR3: CASSFWTGDTGELFF; DNA: TGTGCCAGCAGCTTCTGGACAGGGGACACCGGGGAGCTGTTTTTT
V: TRBV14; D: NA; size: NA; J: TRBJ2-7; length: 17; CDR3: CASSQDRGRFNSYEQYF; DNA: TGTGCCAGCAGCCAAGATCGAGGAAGATTTAACTCCTACGAGCAGTACTTC
V: TRBV7-2; D: TRBD2; size: once; J: TRBJ2-7; length: 16; CDR3: CASSLGTSGRVYEQYF; DNA: TGTGCCAGCAGCCTCGGGACTAGCGGGAGGGTCTACGAGCAGTACTTC
V: TRBV7-6; D: TRBD1; size: NA; J: TRBJ2-7; length: 15; CDR3: CASSLGGQGSYEQYF; DNA: TGTGCCAGCAGCTTAGGGGGACAGGGCTCCTACGAGCAGTACTTC
V: TRBV5-4; D: TRBD2; size: NA; J: TRBJ2-1; length: 18; CDR3: CASSGGLAANRGYNEQFF; DNA: TGTGCCAGCAGCGGGGGACTAGCGGCCAATAGGGGTTACAATGAGCAGTTCTTC
V: TRBV4-3; D: NA; size: few; J: TRBJ2-5; length: 15; CDR3: CASSRTVGLEETQYF; DNA: TGCGCCAGCAGCCGTACGGTGGGGCTTGAAGAGACCCAGTACTTC
V: TRBV7-2; D: TRBD2; size: NA; J: TRBJ2-1; length: 19; CDR3: CASSLGGTSGASSYNEQFF; DNA: TGTGCCAGCAGCTTAGGCGGGACTAGCGGGGCCAGCTCCTACAATGAGCAGTTCTTC
V: TRBV5-6; D: NA; size: NA; J: TRBJ1-2; length: 12; CDR3: CASSLVDTGYTF; DNA: TGTGCCAGCAGCTTGGTTGACACTGGCTACACCTTC
V: TRBV6-1; D: NA; size: NA; J: TRBJ2-2; length: 17; CDR3: CASSEARGGRWTGELFF; DNA: TGTGCCAGCAGTGAAGCGCGCGGGGGCAGATGGACCGGGGAGCTGTTTTTT